Given below is one TCR beta chain in context. The CDR3 extends over 15 amino acids. V was clipped by 5 bases and J by 0 bases, with 14 bases between them. Germline V gene lookup returns CDR1 SGHTA and CDR2 FQGNSA. These data come from a study of blood T cells in healthy people across ages. The authors ran a second PCR of about 6 to 11 cycles using a sample-barcoded 5' primer and a J-beta primer mix. TCRdb passed the 5' RACE reads through MiXCR, listing each CDR3 protein once. The top ten hold roughly 10% of the sample, which has 1.5 million to 2 million distinct CDR3 sequences, around 35% seen once. The chain couples TRBV7-2 to TRBJ2-7, with D possibly being TRBD1 (6 bases). The origin of this receptor is a woman in her 30s in good health. The source material was blood. CDR3 nucleotides: TGTGCCAGCAGCCACCAGACAGGAAGCTCCTACGAGCAGTACTTC. It codes for CASSHQTGSSYEQYF. The full variable domain, in which reference TRBV7-2 and TRBJ2-7 provide the parts outside the CDR3, is GAGVSQSPSNKVTEKGKDVELRCDPISGHTALYWYRQSLGQGLEFLIYFQGNSAPDKSGLPSDRFSAERTGGSVSTLTIQRTQQEDSAVYLCASSHQTGSSYEQYFGPGTRLTVT.